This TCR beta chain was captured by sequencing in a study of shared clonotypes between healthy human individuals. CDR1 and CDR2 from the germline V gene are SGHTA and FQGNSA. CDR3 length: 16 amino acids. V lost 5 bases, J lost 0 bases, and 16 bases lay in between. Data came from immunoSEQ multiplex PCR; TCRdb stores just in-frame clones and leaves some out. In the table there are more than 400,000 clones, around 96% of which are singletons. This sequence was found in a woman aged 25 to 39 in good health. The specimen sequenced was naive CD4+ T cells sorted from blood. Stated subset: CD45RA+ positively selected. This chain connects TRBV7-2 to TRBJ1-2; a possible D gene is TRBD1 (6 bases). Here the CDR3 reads CASSLDGGGTNYGYTF. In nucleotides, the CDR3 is TGTGCCAGCAGCCTAGATGGGGGGGGCACTAACTATGGCTACACCTTC.